This T cell receptor beta chain was profiled in a study of T cell repertoires in cytomegalovirus infection. At the level of the study: From public TCR beta signatures came an indication of both CMV infection and matching HLA type.

Points from the study as a whole: Summed frequency of public TCR beta families distinguished CMV carriers with the relevant HLA. Across the ex vivo response, the dominant clonotypes were HLA-C-restricted CMV-specific TCR beta clonotypes.

TCRdb processed the reads anew with MiXCR; each CDR3 protein has one entry. The table lists 450,000 to 650,000 distinct CDR3 sequences, less than 30% of them singletons, with roughly 13% in the top ten. Turning to this clonotype: The antigen remains undetermined.

The CDR3 has 13 amino acids. Germline V gene lookup returns CDR1 SGHTA and CDR2 FQGNSA. With V trimmed by 5 bases and J by 14 bases, 8 bases remained unmatched. The specimen sequenced was PBMCs. The TCR sequence derives from a human donor in good health (CMV status not recorded). Some clones in this sample may be carry-over from other donors' samples. The genes are TRBV7-2 and TRBJ2-1; the match to TRBD2 covers 11 bases. CDR3 loop: CASSLGTSGTKFF. The CDR3 nucleotides are TGTGCCAGCAGCCTTGGGACTAGCGGTACAAAGTTCTTC. Full variable domain (missing parts from reference TRBV7-2 and TRBJ2-1): GAGVSQSPSNKVTEKGKDVELRCDPISGHTALYWYRQSLGQGLEFLIYFQGNSAPDKSGLPSDRFSAERTGGSVSTLTIQRTQQEDSAVYLCASSLGTSGTKFFGPGTRLTVL.